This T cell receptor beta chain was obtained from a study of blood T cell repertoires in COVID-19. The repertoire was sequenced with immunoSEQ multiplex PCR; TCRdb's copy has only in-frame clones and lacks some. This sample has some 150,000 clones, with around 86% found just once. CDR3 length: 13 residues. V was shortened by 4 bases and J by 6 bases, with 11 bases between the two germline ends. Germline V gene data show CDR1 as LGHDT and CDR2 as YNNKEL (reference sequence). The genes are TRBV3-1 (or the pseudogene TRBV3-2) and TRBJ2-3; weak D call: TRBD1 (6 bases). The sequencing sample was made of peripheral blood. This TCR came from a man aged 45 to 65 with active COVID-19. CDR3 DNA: TGTGCCAGCAGCCGCTCAGGGGAGGATACGCAGTATTTT. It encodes CASSRSGEDTQYF.